This T cell receptor beta chain was sequenced for a study of blood T cells in healthy people across ages. CDR1 and CDR2 from the germline V gene are MGHRA and YSYEKL. This CDR3 spans 15 amino acids. V was shortened by 4 bases and J by 7 bases, with 16 bases between the two germline ends. There are a few counts of this clonotype. Together with a sample-barcoded 5' primer, a J-beta primer mix was included in a second PCR lasting roughly 6 to 12 cycles. MiXCR, applied by TCRdb to the 5' RACE reads, yields one record per CDR3 protein. The data show roughly 1,000,000 distinct CDR3 sequences, 20% to 25% seen once. This sample was also put to use in a study of T cells of mothers and their children.

The genes are TRBV4-1 and TRBJ2-2; D gene uncertain. Material for sequencing was blood. The sequence came from a girl under 10 years old in good health. CDR3 sequence: CASSRPGMTVGELFF. CDR3 bases: TGCGCCAGCAGCCGGCCGGGTATGACCGTCGGGGAGCTGTTTTTT.